This T cell receptor (beta chain) was obtained from a study of identical twins. V lost 1 base to trimming and J lost 4 bases, with 11 bases between them. The germline gives CDR1 SEHNR, CDR2 FQNEAQ (reference sequence). The CDR3 is 15 amino acids. Only a few counts were recorded for this clonotype. TCRdb independently ran MiXCR on the 5' RACE reads; one entry per CDR3 protein. The sample shows 420,000 or so distinct CDR3 sequences, approximately 17% of them seen only once. Sequenced input: naive T cells sorted from blood. V gene TRBV7-9 combines with J gene TRBJ2-1; D remains unclear. This receptor was obtained from a man in his fifties in good health. The CDR3 coding sequence is TGTGCCAGCAGCTTAGTACAGCGAGGATACAATGAGCAGTTCTTC. It yields the protein CASSLVQRGYNEQFF.